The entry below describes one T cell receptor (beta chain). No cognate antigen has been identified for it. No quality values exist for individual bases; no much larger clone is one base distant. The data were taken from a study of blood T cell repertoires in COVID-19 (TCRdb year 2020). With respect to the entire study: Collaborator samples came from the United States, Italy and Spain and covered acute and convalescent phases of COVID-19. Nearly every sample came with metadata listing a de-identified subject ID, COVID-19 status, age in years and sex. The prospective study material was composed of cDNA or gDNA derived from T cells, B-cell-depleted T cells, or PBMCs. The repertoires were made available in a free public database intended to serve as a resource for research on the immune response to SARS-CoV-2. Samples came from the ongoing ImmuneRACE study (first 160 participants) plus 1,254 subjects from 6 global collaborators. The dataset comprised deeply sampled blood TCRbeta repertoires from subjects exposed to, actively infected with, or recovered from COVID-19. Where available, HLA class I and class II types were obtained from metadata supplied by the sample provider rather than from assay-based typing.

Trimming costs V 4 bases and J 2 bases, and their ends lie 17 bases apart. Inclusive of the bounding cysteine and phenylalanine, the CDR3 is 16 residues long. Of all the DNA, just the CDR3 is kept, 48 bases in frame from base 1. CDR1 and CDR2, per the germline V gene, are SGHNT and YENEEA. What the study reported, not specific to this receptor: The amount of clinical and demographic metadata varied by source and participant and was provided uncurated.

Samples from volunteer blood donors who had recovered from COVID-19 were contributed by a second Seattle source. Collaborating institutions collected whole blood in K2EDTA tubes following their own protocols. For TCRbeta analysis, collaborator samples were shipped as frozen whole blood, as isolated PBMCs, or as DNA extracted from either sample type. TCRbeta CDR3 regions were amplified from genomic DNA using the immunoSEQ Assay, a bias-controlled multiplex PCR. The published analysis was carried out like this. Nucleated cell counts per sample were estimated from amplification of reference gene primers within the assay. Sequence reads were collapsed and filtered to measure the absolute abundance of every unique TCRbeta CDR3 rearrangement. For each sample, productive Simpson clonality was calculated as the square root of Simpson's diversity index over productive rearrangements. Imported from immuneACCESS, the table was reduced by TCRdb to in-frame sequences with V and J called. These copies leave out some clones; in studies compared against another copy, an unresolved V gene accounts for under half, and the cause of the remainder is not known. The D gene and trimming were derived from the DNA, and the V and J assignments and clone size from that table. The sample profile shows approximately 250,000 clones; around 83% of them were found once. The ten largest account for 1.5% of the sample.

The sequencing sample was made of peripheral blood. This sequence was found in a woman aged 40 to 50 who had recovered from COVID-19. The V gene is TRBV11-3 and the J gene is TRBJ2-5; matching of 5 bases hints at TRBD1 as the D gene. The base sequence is TGTGCCAGCAGCTACCGACAGTATTTCGGGCAAGAGACCCAGTACTTC. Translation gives CASSYRQYFGQETQYF. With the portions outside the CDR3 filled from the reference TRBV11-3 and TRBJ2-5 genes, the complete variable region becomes EAGVVQSPRYKIIEKKQPVAFWCNPISGHNTLYWYLQNLGQGPELLIRYENEEAVDDSQLPKDRFSAERLKGVDSTLKIQPAELGDSAVYLCASSYRQYFGQETQYFGPGTRLLVL.